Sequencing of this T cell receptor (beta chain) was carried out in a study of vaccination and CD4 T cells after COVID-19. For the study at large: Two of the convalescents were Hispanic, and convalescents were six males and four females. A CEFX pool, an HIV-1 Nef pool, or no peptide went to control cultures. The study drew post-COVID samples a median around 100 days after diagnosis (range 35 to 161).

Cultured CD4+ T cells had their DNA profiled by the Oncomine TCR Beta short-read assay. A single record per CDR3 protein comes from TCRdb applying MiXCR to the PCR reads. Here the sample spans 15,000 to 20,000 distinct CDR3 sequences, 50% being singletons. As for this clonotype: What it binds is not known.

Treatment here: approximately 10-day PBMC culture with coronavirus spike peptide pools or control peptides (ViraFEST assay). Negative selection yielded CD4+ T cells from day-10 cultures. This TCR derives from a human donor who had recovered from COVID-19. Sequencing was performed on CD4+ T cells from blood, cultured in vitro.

CDR3 sequence (DNA): TGTGCCAGCAGTTACTCCCCGACTAGCGGGATCTACAATGAGCAGTTCTTC. Residues: CASSYSPTSGIYNEQFF. The chain couples TRBV6-2 or TRBV6-3 to TRBJ2-1, with 11 bases fitting TRBD2. The CDR3 loop spans 17 amino acids. Germline V CDR1 and CDR2: MNHEY, SVGEGT. Trimming cost V 0 bases and J 3 bases; bases outside gene matches: 4.